These T cell receptor beta chains were read from a single sample in a study of blood T cell repertoires in COVID-19. Sequencing was performed with immunoSEQ multiplex PCR; in TCRdb, only in-frame clones are kept and a portion is missing. The table records about 200,000 clones, 82% of them present only once. Specimen: PBMCs or T cells enriched from blood (not recorded which). The origin of the receptors is a man between 40 and 49 years old who had recovered from COVID-19. CDR3s include the opening cysteine and the closing phenylalanine or tryptophan. The order of the fields is CDR3 length, J gene, D gene, clone size, V gene, CDR3 protein, CDR3 DNA. The D gene is left open where the match is weak. Clone size is not always given. Where it is, it says once, few, many or a class for expanded clones.

cdr3_length: 15; j_call: TRBJ2-5; d_call: -; clone_size: -; v_call: TRBV11-2; cdr3_aa: CASSLGVSRGETQYF; cdr3_nt: TGTGCCAGCAGCTTAGGGGTGAGCAGGGGAGAGACCCAGTACTTC
cdr3_length: 12; j_call: TRBJ1-1; d_call: -; clone_size: -; v_call: TRBV28; cdr3_aa: CASTLRTDEAFF; cdr3_nt: TGTGCCAGCACCCTACGGACAGATGAAGCTTTCTTT
cdr3_length: 14; j_call: TRBJ2-7; d_call: -; clone_size: -; v_call: TRBV19; cdr3_aa: CASSIYEGGYEQYF; cdr3_nt: TGTGCCAGTAGTATATACGAGGGAGGCTACGAGCAGTACTTC
cdr3_length: 15; j_call: TRBJ1-2; d_call: TRBD1; clone_size: -; v_call: TRBV4-3; cdr3_aa: CASSRSGQGLGGYTF; cdr3_nt: TGCGCCAGCAGCCGATCGGGACAGGGATTGGGCGGCTACACCTTC
cdr3_length: 13; j_call: TRBJ2-1; d_call: -; clone_size: -; v_call: TRBV30; cdr3_aa: CAWSPGSYNEQFF; cdr3_nt: TGTGCCTGGAGTCCGGGCTCCTACAATGAGCAGTTCTTC
cdr3_length: 15; j_call: TRBJ1-1; d_call: TRBD1; clone_size: -; v_call: TRBV27; cdr3_aa: CASSSYRGGITEAFF; cdr3_nt: TGTGCCAGCAGTTCCTACAGGGGGGGGATCACTGAAGCTTTCTTT
cdr3_length: 12; j_call: TRBJ1-1; d_call: -; clone_size: few; v_call: TRBV19; cdr3_aa: CASRPGKTEAFF; cdr3_nt: TGTGCCAGTAGACCGGGGAAGACTGAAGCTTTCTTT
cdr3_length: 17; j_call: TRBJ2-1; d_call: TRBD2; clone_size: -; v_call: TRBV5-4; cdr3_aa: CASSLLLAGVSGAEQFF; cdr3_nt: TGTGCCAGCAGCTTGTTACTAGCGGGAGTCAGTGGCGCTGAGCAGTTCTTC
cdr3_length: 12; j_call: TRBJ1-5; d_call: -; clone_size: once; v_call: TRBV20-1; cdr3_aa: CSASYPDQPQHF; cdr3_nt: TGCAGTGCTAGTTACCCAGATCAGCCCCAGCATTTT
cdr3_length: 14; j_call: TRBJ2-1; d_call: TRBD2; clone_size: -; v_call: TRBV28; cdr3_aa: CASSGLDFYNEQFF; cdr3_nt: TGTGCCAGCAGCGGACTAGACTTCTACAATGAGCAGTTCTTC
cdr3_length: 13; j_call: TRBJ2-7; d_call: -; clone_size: -; v_call: TRBV6-5; cdr3_aa: CASSRSGDYEQYF; cdr3_nt: TGTGCCAGCAGCCGATCAGGGGACTACGAGCAGTACTTC